These T cell receptor beta chains were read from a single sample in a study of cytomegalovirus exposure and HLA in healthy donors. TCRdb keeps only in-frame clones here, not all; method: immunoSEQ multiplex PCR. The sample shows over 120,000 clones, about 90% of them seen only once. Sequenced input: PBMCs. The origin of the receptors is a woman aged 25-40 years in good health and CMV-seropositive. CDR3s include the opening cysteine and the closing phenylalanine or tryptophan. D genes are given only for firm matches. Clone size is shown for a subset of rows, as once, few, many or a class of expanded clone.

V: TRBV29-1; D: TRBD2; J: TRBJ2-3; size: NA; CDR3: CSVTKTSGGADTQYF; DNA: TGCAGCGTGACAAAGACTAGCGGGGGGGCAGATACGCAGTATTTT
V: TRBV7-6; D: TRBD2; J: TRBJ2-1; size: NA; CDR3: CASSLLPAGGLDEQFF; DNA: TGTGCCAGCAGCTTATTACCAGCGGGAGGGCTAGATGAGCAGTTCTTC
V: TRBV7-9; D: TRBD1; J: TRBJ1-2; size: NA; CDR3: CASSPRLTGDYGYTF; DNA: TGTGCCAGCAGCCCCCGCCTGACAGGGGACTATGGCTACACCTTC
V: TRBV5-1; D: TRBD1; J: TRBJ1-6; size: NA; CDR3: CASSLDRGYSPLHF; DNA: TGCGCCAGCAGCCTGGACAGGGGCTATTCACCCCTCCACTTT
V: TRBV25-1; D: NA; J: TRBJ2-6; size: NA; CDR3: CASSDPGTGANVLTF; DNA: TGTGCCAGCAGTGATCCAGGGACTGGGGCCAACGTCCTGACTTTC
V: TRBV10-3; D: TRBD2; J: TRBJ2-5; size: NA; CDR3: CAIGEAGLAGDETQYF; DNA: TGTGCCATCGGGGAGGCTGGACTAGCGGGAGATGAGACCCAGTACTTC
V: TRBV7-6; D: TRBD1; J: TRBJ1-2; size: NA; CDR3: CASSLGATGGGGYTF; DNA: TGTGCCAGCAGCTTAGGCGCGACAGGGGGCGGGGGCTACACCTTC
V: TRBV28; D: TRBD1; J: TRBJ2-1; size: NA; CDR3: CASRPGQRYNEQFF; DNA: TGTGCCAGCAGGCCGGGACAGAGATACAATGAGCAGTTCTTC
V: TRBV10-2; D: NA; J: TRBJ2-1; size: NA; CDR3: CASSEYLGNEQFF; DNA: TGCGCCAGCAGTGAGTATCTAGGCAATGAGCAGTTCTTC
V: TRBV9; D: NA; J: TRBJ1-2; size: NA; CDR3: CASSVDRVTGYTF; DNA: TGTGCCAGCAGCGTAGACAGGGTGACTGGCTACACCTTC
V: TRBV27; D: TRBD2; J: TRBJ2-3; size: once; CDR3: CASSLRLAGATDTQYF; DNA: TGTGCCAGCAGTTTACGGCTAGCGGGAGCCACAGATACGCAGTATTTT
V: TRBV6-6; D: NA; J: TRBJ1-2; size: NA; CDR3: CASHYGQGSGYTF; DNA: TGTGCCAGCCATTACGGCCAGGGGTCTGGCTACACCTTC
V: TRBV6-1; D: NA; J: TRBJ2-7; size: NA; CDR3: CASAGAGDLYEQYF; DNA: TGTGCCAGCGCGGGCGCAGGTGACTTATACGAGCAGTACTTC
V: TRBV6-1; D: NA; J: TRBJ1-1; size: NA; CDR3: CASRPGTSNTEAFF; DNA: TGTGCCAGCAGACCCGGGACTTCGAACACTGAAGCTTTCTTT
V: TRBV7-2; D: NA; J: TRBJ2-5; size: NA; CDR3: CASSANAGGETQYF; DNA: TGTGCCAGCAGCGCAAACGCCGGGGGAGAGACCCAGTACTTC
V: TRBV9; D: TRBD1; J: TRBJ2-5; size: NA; CDR3: CASSVGTGGAVTGETQYF; DNA: TGTGCCAGCAGCGTAGGGACAGGGGGCGCGGTTACGGGAGAGACCCAGTACTTC
V: TRBV5-6; D: NA; J: TRBJ1-5; size: NA; CDR3: CASSLTGQYNQPQHF; DNA: TGTGCCAGCAGCTTGACCGGACAATACAATCAGCCCCAGCATTTT